The 17 T cell receptor beta chains below were found in one sample sequenced in a study of blood T cell repertoires in COVID-19. The repertoire was sequenced with immunoSEQ multiplex PCR; TCRdb's copy has only in-frame clones and lacks some. The sample includes roughly 360,000 clones, approximately 80% of them seen just once. The source material was peripheral blood. These receptors all come from a human donor with acute or convalescent COVID-19. The donor label of this sample is uncertain.

Here the CDR3 DNA reads TGTGCCAGCAGCCGGACAGGGATAGGGGAAAAACTGTTTTTT. Encoded protein: CASSRTGIGEKLFF. V and J are TRBV7-9 and TRBJ1-4; 8 nucleotides align to TRBD1. The CDR3 consists of 14 residues. The V gene end was trimmed by 5 bases and the J gene end by 8 bases; junction bases not matched to a gene: 7. Germline assignment: CDR1 SEHNR and CDR2 FQNEAQ (reference sequence).

The V gene is TRBV27, the J gene TRBJ1-5; 7 nucleotides line up with TRBD1. Germline CDR1 reads MNHEY; CDR2 reads SMNVEV (reference sequence). This CDR3 has 15 amino acids. Trimming cost V 5 bases and J 6 bases; bases outside gene matches: 10. CDR3 coding DNA: TGTGCCAGCAGTGCAAAACAGGGGTTTGCTCAGCCCCAGCATTTT. As protein: CASSAKQGFAQPQHF.

CDR3 nucleotides: TGTGCCAGCAGCGCCCGCATTAGCTCCTACAATGAGCAGTTCTTC. Translating it yields CASSARISSYNEQFF. The chain has TRBV9 and TRBJ2-1, with unresolved D. Germline values: CDR1 SGDLS, CDR2 YYNGEE. V shed 3 bases and J shed 0 bases, with 10 bases lying between them. The CDR3 covers 15 residues.

This chain uses TRBV5-1 with TRBJ1-1, with TRBD1 as a possible D gene (5 bases). CDR1 and CDR2 (germline): SGHRS, YFSETQ. CDR3 length equals 14 residues. V lost 1 base, J lost 2 bases, and 9 bases lay in between. The CDR3 region is CASSLLRVNTEAFF. The CDR3 DNA sequence: TGCGCCAGCAGCTTGCTCAGGGTAAACACTGAAGCTTTCTTT.

This chain links TRBV12-3 or TRBV12-4 with TRBJ1-2; weak D call: TRBD1 (6 bases). The germline V and J ends were trimmed by 6 bases and 8 bases, with 16 bases remaining between them. This CDR3 has 13 residues. CDR3 protein: CASSPGERVGYTF. The CDR3 DNA reads TGTGCCAGCAGCCCAGGGGAGAGGGTCGGCTACACCTTC.

This clone was recorded once. J is TRBJ2-5 and V is TRBV18, with D possibly being TRBD1 (7 bases). Germline assignment: CDR1 KGHSH and CDR2 LQKENI. The CDR3 is 15 residues long. Trimming removed 6 bases from V and 5 bases from J, with 19 bases in between. The CDR3: CASSTQGGRKETQYF. CDR3 in DNA: TGTGCCAGCTCTACCCAGGGGGGTCGTAAGGAGACCCAGTACTTC.

The CDR3 region is CATSRAGGNTGELFF. The CDR3 DNA follows: TGTGCCACCAGCAGAGCAGGGGGGAACACCGGGGAGCTGTTTTTT. The chain employs TRBV15 and TRBJ2-2; TRBD1 matches at 7 bases. The length of the CDR3 is 15 residues. V gave up 1 base and J gave up 1 base; unmatched junction bases: 0. Germline CDR1 is LNHNV and CDR2 is YYDKDF (reference sequence).

This clone occurred a few times. The V and J genes are TRBV6-5 and TRBJ2-1; 7 bases agree with TRBD2. Germline V CDR1 and CDR2: MNHEY, SVGAGI. J was trimmed by 4 bases and V by 4 bases; bases with no gene match: 10. The CDR3 consists of 16 residues. CDR3 nucleotide sequence: TGTGCCAGCAGTTCTCCCCGGGGGGATGCTTACAATGAGCAGTTCTTC. Its translation: CASSSPRGDAYNEQFF.

The chain joins TRBV6-1 to TRBJ2-3; D uncertain. This CDR3 is 15 amino acids long. Trimming took off 0 bases at V and 0 bases at J, with 7 bases between the two ends. Germline V lookup: CDR1 MNHNS, CDR2 SASEGT. The CDR3 region has the DNA TGTGCCAGCAGTGAAGCTTCTCCTAGCACAGATACGCAGTATTTT. Amino acid sequence: CASSEASPSTDTQYF.

The gene calls are TRBV27 and TRBJ1-2; 9 bases fit TRBD1. Per the germline V gene, CDR1 is MNHEY and CDR2 is SMNVEV (reference sequence). The trim removed 10 bases at V and 4 bases at J, leaving 7 bases unmatched. This CDR3 comprises 13 residues. CDR3 sequence (DNA): TGTGCCACCTGGGGGACAGGGCCCTATGGCTACACCTTC. Translating gives CATWGTGPYGYTF.

This CDR3 is CASSLGTGWMNTEAFF. Written as DNA, the CDR3 is TGTGCCAGCAGCTTAGGGACAGGATGGATGAACACTGAAGCTTTCTTT. The genes are TRBV7-2 and TRBJ1-1; the match to TRBD1 covers 7 bases. The CDR3 runs 16 residues. The V gene's germline CDR1 is SGHTA and CDR2 FQGNSA. V was clipped by 1 base and J by 0 bases; unmatched bases: 5. Full variable domain (outside the CDR3, taken from reference TRBV7-2 and TRBJ1-1): GAGVSQSPSNKVTEKGKDVELRCDPISGHTALYWYRQSLGQGLEFLIYFQGNSAPDKSGLPSDRFSAERTGGSVSTLTIQRTQQEDSAVYLCASSLGTGWMNTEAFFGQGTRLTVV.

The V and J genes are TRBV30 and TRBJ2-2; D unclear. The V and J ends lost 0 bases and 1 base respectively, with 12 bases between them. This CDR3 has 16 amino acids. CDR1 and CDR2 from the germline V gene are GTSNPN and SVGIG (reference sequence). The CDR3 DNA reads TGTGCCTGGAGTGTACGAAGACTTCTGAACACCGGGGAGCTGTTTTTT. Translated: CAWSVRRLLNTGELFF.

This chain connects TRBV30 to TRBJ2-7; the D gene is possibly TRBD1 (5 bases). This CDR3 is 11 amino acids long. With 2 bases removed from V and 4 bases from J, the gap between germline ends came to 6 bases. Germline CDR1 GTSNPN, CDR2 SVGIG (reference sequence). CDR3 in amino acids: CAWSQGYEQYF. The DNA of the CDR3 is TGTGCCTGGAGTCAGGGATACGAGCAGTACTTC.

The gene calls are TRBV3-1 (or the pseudogene TRBV3-2) and TRBJ2-3; TRBD2 aligns across 7 bases. This CDR3 is built from 17 residues. Per the germline V gene, CDR1 is LGHDT and CDR2 is YNNKEL (reference sequence). Trimming at V came to 4 bases and at J to 5 bases, leaving 15 bases not matched to a gene. CDR3 DNA: TGTGCCAGCAGCCTCTCTCTACTGGCGGGAGTGCAAGATACGCAGTATTTT. This encodes CASSLSLLAGVQDTQYF.

This clone has only a few counts. This chain links TRBV18 with TRBJ1-1; the D is unclear. There are 16 residues in the CDR3. Germline V CDR1 and CDR2: KGHSH, LQKENI. The V end lost 4 bases, the J end lost 1 base, and 16 bases lay between the germline ends. DNA of the CDR3: TGTGCCAGCTCACGCATAGTGGTACTTTCGAACACTGAAGCTTTCTTT. Protein: CASSRIVVLSNTEAFF.

The genes are TRBV4-1 and TRBJ1-2; D not resolved. The CDR3 sequence is 14 residues long. Germline-derived CDR1 and CDR2 are MGHRA and YSYEKL. Trimming took 4 bases from V and 6 from J, leaving 15 bases between them. CDR3 nucleotides: TGCGCCAGCAGCCCCTCCCTTCGGGGTGATGGCTACACCTTC. It is translated as CASSPSLRGDGYTF.

The gene calls are TRBV19 and TRBJ2-5, with 7 positions matching TRBD1. The germline CDR1 and CDR2 sequences are LNHDA and SQIVND (reference sequence). The ends lost 8 bases at V and 1 base at J; junction bases unmatched: 7. This CDR3 comprises 14 residues. CDR3 amino acids: CASADRVFQETQYF. As DNA, the CDR3 is TGTGCCAGTGCCGACAGGGTGTTCCAAGAGACCCAGTACTTC. Looking up the rest from reference TRBV19 and TRBJ2-5 gives the full variable domain: DGGITQSPKYLFRKEGQNVTLSCEQNLNHDAMYWYRQDPGQGLRLIYYSQIVNDFQKGDIAEGYSVSREKKESFPLTVTSAQKNPTAFYLCASADRVFQETQYFGPGTRLLVL.